These 29 T cell receptor beta chains were all obtained from the same sample, sequenced in a study of blood T cell repertoires in COVID-19. Some clones are missing from TCRdb's copy, which holds only in-frame ones; the method was immunoSEQ multiplex PCR. This sample carries 200,000 to 250,000 clones, 81% of them seen once, and the ten largest clones take around 7.5%. Source material: peripheral blood. All receptors come from an elderly woman with COVID-19, enrolled during active disease.

The chain is built from TRBV4-2 and TRBJ2-1; D gene uncertain. The germline V gene encodes CDR1 LGHNA and CDR2 YNFKEQ. Trimming left V 0 bases short and J 10 bases short, with 7 bases between. The CDR3 loop spans 12 amino acids. The CDR3 nucleotides read TGTGCCAGCAGCCAAGATCTTAGAGAGCAGTTCTTC. Protein: CASSQDLREQFF.

This sequence joins TRBV2 and TRBJ1-3; D possibly corresponds to TRBD1 (6 bases). Germline V gene lookup returns CDR1 SNHLY and CDR2 FYNNEI. With 4 bases removed from V and 4 bases from J, the gap between germline ends came to 8 bases. This CDR3 comprises 13 residues. CDR3 sequence: CASSGDTGNTIYF. CDR3 DNA: TGTGCCAGCAGTGGGGACACCGGAAACACCATATATTTT.

This clone was detected once. The chain has TRBV9 and TRBJ2-7; 9 bases line up with TRBD2. The germline V gene has CDR1 SGDLS and CDR2 YYNGEE. Trimming at V came to 4 bases and at J to 4 bases, leaving 9 bases not matched to a gene. CDR3 size: 15 residues. The DNA for the CDR3 is TGTGCCAGCAGCCCCTGGACTAGCGTACCTTACGAGCAGTACTTC. Translated, it gives CASSPWTSVPYEQYF. Looking up the rest from reference TRBV9 and TRBJ2-7 gives the full variable domain: DSGVTQTPKHLITATGQRVTLRCSPRSGDLSVYWYQQSLDQGLQFLIQYYNGEERAKGNILERFSAQQFPDLHSELNLSSLELGDSALYFCASSPWTSVPYEQYFGPGTRLTVT.

The chain links TRBV2 to TRBJ2-7; 11 nucleotides match TRBD1. Germline lookup yields CDR1 SNHLY and CDR2 FYNNEI. The CDR3 has 14 amino acids. V lost 8 bases to trimming and J lost 6 bases; unmatched junction nucleotides: 9. The CDR3, as DNA: TGTGCCAGCCATTCGGGACAGGGGGAACTCGAGCAGTACTTC. This translates into CASHSGQGELEQYF.

The chain recombines TRBV19 with TRBJ2-5, with 9 bases identical to TRBD2. Germline V CDR1 and CDR2: LNHDA, SQIVND (reference sequence). This CDR3 comprises 16 residues. Trimming removed 3 bases from V and 5 bases from J; junction bases left unmatched: 10. This chain's CDR3 is CASSMPSGGFAETQYF. For the CDR3, the DNA is TGTGCCAGTAGTATGCCCAGCGGGGGGTTCGCGGAGACCCAGTACTTC.

The V call is TRBV5-1, the J call TRBJ2-7, with D tentatively TRBD2 (7 bases). The CDR3 has 18 amino acids. Germline V gene sequence: CDR1 SGHRS, CDR2 YFSETQ. Trimming removed 0 bases from V and 0 bases from J, with 19 bases in between. CDR3 protein: CASSLGVGGGPNSYEQYF. For the CDR3, the DNA is TGCGCCAGCAGCTTGGGAGTAGGGGGGGGCCCTAACTCCTACGAGCAGTACTTC.

The V call is TRBV4-1, the J call TRBJ1-2, with D perhaps TRBD1 (5 bases). This CDR3 region has 16 residues. From germline, CDR1 is MGHRA and CDR2 YSYEKL. Trimming cost V 1 base and J 4 bases, with 16 bases left between them. The CDR3 bases are TGCGCCAGCAGCCAAGTGGCCATGACAGCGACCTATGGCTACACCTTC. The encoded protein is CASSQVAMTATYGYTF.

This chain connects TRBV7-9 to TRBJ1-2; maybe TRBD1 (5 bases). Trimming left V 7 bases short and J 8 bases short, with 17 bases between. This CDR3 spans 13 amino acids. Germline V CDR1 and CDR2: SEHNR, FQNEAQ (reference sequence). The CDR3 nucleotides are TGTGCCAGCACCACCTCACGGGGGATCGGCTACACCTTC. This translates into CASTTSRGIGYTF. Full variable domain (remainder filled in from reference TRBV7-9 and TRBJ1-2): DTGVSQNPRHKITKRGQNVTFRCDPISEHNRLYWYRQTLGQGPEFLTYFQNEAQLEKSRLLSDRFSAERPKGSFSTLEIQRTEQGDSAMYLCASTTSRGIGYTFGSGTRLTVV.

J is TRBJ1-3 and V is TRBV5-4, with D possibly matching TRBD1 (6 bases). The length of the CDR3 is 14 residues. Germline-derived CDR1 and CDR2 are SGHNT and YYREEE (reference sequence). The V end was cut by 4 bases, the J end by 6 bases, with 14 bases between. Here the CDR3 DNA reads TGTGCCAGCAGCCCCGACAGGCTATCAAACACCATATATTTT. Translated, it gives CASSPDRLSNTIYF.

This chain uses TRBV11-2 with TRBJ2-1; the match to TRBD2 covers 7 bases. V lost 0 bases and J lost 4; bases outside the gene matches: 3. There are 15 residues in the CDR3. Germline assignment: CDR1 SGHAT and CDR2 FQNNGV. The CDR3 here is CASSLETSVYNEQFF. The CDR3 region has the DNA TGTGCCAGCAGCTTAGAAACTAGCGTTTACAATGAGCAGTTCTTC.

To note about this clone: Other DNA variants within this sample encode the same CDR3. V is TRBV18 and J is TRBJ1-5; TRBD1 might be the D (5 bases). Trimming shortened V by 2 bases and J by 4 bases, and 9 bases separated the two germline ends. There are 14 residues in the CDR3. Germline V gene data show CDR1 as KGHSH and CDR2 as LQKENI. The CDR3 is CASSPGQGNQPQHF. The CDR3 region has the DNA TGTGCCAGCTCACCAGGGCAGGGAAATCAGCCCCAGCATTTT.

The gene calls are TRBV19 and TRBJ1-2; D unresolved. The V end was cut by 9 bases, the J end by 2 bases, with 7 bases between. Germline loops: CDR1 LNHDA, CDR2 SQIVND (reference sequence). The CDR3 has 11 residues. CDR3 protein: CARRVNYGYTF. The CDR3 nucleotides are TGTGCCAGGAGGGTAAACTATGGCTACACCTTC.

The CDR3 spells CASSLYGPQQGWRKTEAFF. CDR3 DNA: TGCGCCAGCAGCTTGTATGGCCCGCAGCAGGGGTGGAGGAAAACTGAAGCTTTCTTT. The chain links TRBV5-1 to TRBJ1-1; tentatively, D is TRBD1 (6 bases). With 1 base removed from V and 5 bases from J, the gap between germline ends came to 27 bases. Germline lookup yields CDR1 SGHRS and CDR2 YFSETQ. The CDR3 totals 19 residues.

This clone was observed a single time. The chain carries TRBV7-9 and TRBJ1-4, with D perhaps matching TRBD1 (6 bases). Trimming pared 5 bases from V and 3 bases from J, leaving 10 bases between. Germline V lookup: CDR1 SEHNR, CDR2 FQNEAQ (reference sequence). This CDR3 spans 14 amino acids. The DNA for the CDR3 is TGTGCCAGCAGCCAGACAGGTTCTAATGAAAAACTGTTTTTT. Translated: CASSQTGSNEKLFF.

The CDR3 coding sequence is TGTGCCAGCAGCTTAGTCCGTCAGGGCTGGACAGATACGCAGTATTTT. Amino acid sequence: CASSLVRQGWTDTQYF. This chain connects TRBV7-8 to TRBJ2-3; D may be TRBD1 (5 bases). The CDR3 has 16 amino acids. Trimming took off 1 base at V and 3 bases at J, with 14 bases between the two ends. Germline CDR1 and CDR2: SGHVS and FQNEAQ. The full variable domain, completed using reference TRBV7-8 and TRBJ2-3, is GAGVSQSPRYKVAKRGQDVALRCDPISGHVSLFWYQQALGQGPEFLTYFQNEAQLDKSGLPSDRFFAERPEGSVSTLKIQRTQQEDSAVYLCASSLVRQGWTDTQYFGPGTRLTVL.

J is TRBJ1-5 and V is TRBV6-5, with 7 bases lining up with TRBD1. Germline V gene lookup returns CDR1 MNHEY and CDR2 SVGAGI. This CDR3 has 15 residues. With 6 bases clipped from V and 4 bases from J, the junction kept 9 bases outside the gene matches. The CDR3 DNA reads as TGTGCCAGCAGCCTTGAGGCAGGGGGTAATCAGCCCCAGCATTTT. Protein sequence: CASSLEAGGNQPQHF.

The chain recombines TRBV19 with TRBJ1-5, with 8 bases identical to TRBD1. The length of the CDR3 is 13 residues. Trimming cost V 8 bases and J 4 bases; bases outside gene matches: 4. Germline loops: CDR1 LNHDA, CDR2 SQIVND (reference sequence). The CDR3, as DNA: TGTGCCAGTCACAGGGGGTATAATCAGCCCCAGCATTTT. Encoded protein: CASHRGYNQPQHF.

CDR3 residues: CAMAGDSGANVLTF. The CDR3 DNA follows: TGTGCCATGGCCGGAGATTCTGGGGCCAACGTCCTGACTTTC. The chain couples TRBV10-3 to TRBJ2-6; D is unresolved. Trimming left V 9 bases short and J 1 base short, with 10 bases between. This CDR3 comprises 14 residues. Germline V gene lookup returns CDR1 ENHRY and CDR2 SYGVKD.

J is TRBJ2-5 and V is TRBV11-2, with a tentative D call TRBD2 (7 bases). Trimming cost V 1 base and J 2 bases, with 14 bases left between them. CDR1 and CDR2 from the germline V gene are SGHAT and FQNNGV. The CDR3 is 16 residues long. CDR3: CASSLVPGGLQETQYF. CDR3 nucleotide sequence: TGTGCCAGCAGCTTAGTTCCGGGGGGCCTACAAGAGACCCAGTACTTC.

The chain carries TRBV6-2 or TRBV6-3 and TRBJ2-7; perhaps TRBD2 as D (5 bases). Trimming removed 0 bases at V and 0 bases at J, with 9 bases between. CDR1 MNHEY and CDR2 SVGEGT come from the germline V gene. This CDR3 contains 15 residues. The CDR3 sequence: CASSYSREFSYEQYF. As DNA, the CDR3 is TGTGCCAGCAGTTACTCGAGGGAGTTCTCCTACGAGCAGTACTTC.

The genes are TRBV12-3 or TRBV12-4 and TRBJ1-6; D gene uncertain. V was clipped by 5 bases and J by 5 bases, with 4 bases between them. The CDR3 extends over 12 amino acids. The CDR3 coding sequence is TGTGCCAGCAGTCTCGATAATTCACCCCTCCACTTT. It specifies CASSLDNSPLHF.

The J gene is TRBJ1-2, the V gene TRBV29-1; 8 bases match TRBD1. The CDR3 covers 13 residues. The V segment lost 6 bases and the J segment 8 bases; nucleotides outside the gene matches: 11. Germline lookup yields CDR1 SQVTM and CDR2 ANQGSEA. The chain's CDR3 is CSVESQGAIGYTF. For the CDR3, the DNA is TGCAGCGTCGAAAGTCAGGGGGCGATAGGCTACACCTTC.

CDR3 in amino acids: CASTSTRVETQYF. The DNA for the CDR3 is TGTGCCAGCACCTCGACTAGAGTAGAGACCCAGTACTTC. J is TRBJ2-5 and V is TRBV2; TRBD2 is a possible D gene (6 bases). With 7 bases removed from V and 4 bases from J, the gap between germline ends came to 13 bases. This CDR3 comprises 13 residues. CDR1 is SNHLY and CDR2 is FYNNEI in the germline V gene. The full variable domain, with the rest looked up from reference TRBV2 and TRBJ2-5, is EPEVTQTPSHQVTQMGQEVILRCVPISNHLYFYWYRQILGQKVEFLVSFYNNEISEKSEIFDDQFSVERPDGSNFTLKIRSTKLEDSAMYFCASTSTRVETQYFGPGTRLLVL.

The chain employs TRBV14 and TRBJ1-1, with 8 bases fitting TRBD1. Germline CDR1 is SGHDN and CDR2 is FVKESK. The length of the CDR3 is 13 residues. J gave up 8 bases and V 2 bases, and 4 bases lay outside the gene matches. This CDR3 is CASSQPWDREAFF. The CDR3, as DNA: TGTGCCAGCAGCCAACCCTGGGACAGGGAAGCTTTCTTT.

V and J are TRBV18 and TRBJ2-7, with 10 bases identical to TRBD1. Germline V CDR1 and CDR2: KGHSH, LQKENI. V lost 2 bases to trimming and J lost 5 bases; unmatched junction nucleotides: 6. CDR3 length equals 15 residues. This chain's CDR3 is CASSPVTGGVNEQYF. Written as DNA, the CDR3 is TGTGCCAGCTCACCAGTGACAGGGGGCGTAAACGAGCAGTACTTC.

This clone is a singleton in its sample. The chain couples TRBV6-5 to TRBJ1-5, with D perhaps TRBD1 (5 bases). This CDR3 comprises 15 residues. V lost 4 bases and J lost 3, with 13 bases in between. Germline loops: CDR1 MNHEY, CDR2 SVGAGI. CDR3 DNA: TGTGCCAGCAGTTCCGGGGGAGCGAACAATCAGCCCCAGCATTTT. This codes for CASSSGGANNQPQHF.

V gene TRBV5-5 combines with J gene TRBJ1-1; D might be TRBD1 (5 bases). The CDR3 runs 15 residues. V shed 2 bases and J shed 4 bases, with 15 bases lying between them. Germline V gene lookup returns CDR1 SGHKS and CDR2 YYEKEE (reference sequence). In DNA, the CDR3 is TGTGCCAGCAGCTTTTCGCGGGGGACCTCCACTGAAGCTTTCTTT. It specifies CASSFSRGTSTEAFF. The full variable domain, its missing parts supplied by reference TRBV5-5 and TRBJ1-1, is DAGVTQSPTHLIKTRGQQVTLRCSPISGHKSVSWYQQVLGQGPQFIFQYYEKEERGRGNFPDRFSARQFPNYSSELNVNALLLGDSALYLCASSFSRGTSTEAFFGQGTRLTVV.

J is TRBJ2-2 and V is TRBV5-1; 10 bases are a match to TRBD2. Per germline, CDR1 SGHRS and CDR2 YFSETQ. V gave up 0 bases and J gave up 6 bases; unmatched junction bases: 8. This CDR3 is built from 17 residues. CDR3 bases: TGCGCCAGCAGCTTGGGCCCTAGCGGGAGTTGGTCCGGGGAGCTGTTTTTT. Protein: CASSLGPSGSWSGELFF.

The rearrangement links TRBV25-1 to TRBJ1-2, with a weak D call TRBD1 (5 bases). CDR3 size: 12 residues. The germline CDR1 and CDR2 sequences are MGHDK and SYGVNS. The V end lost 8 bases, the J end lost 4 bases, and 11 bases lay between the germline ends. CDR3 protein: CASGQGFYGYTF. The CDR3 DNA sequence: TGTGCCAGCGGTCAGGGCTTCTATGGCTACACCTTC.